The clone carrying this T cell receptor (beta chain) was counted a single time. Its antigen is unknown. Germline V CDR1 and CDR2: SGHRS, YFSETQ. The CDR3 length is 15 residues. V was shortened by 1 base and J by 1 base, with 11 bases between the two germline ends. These data belong to a study of CD8+ T cells in alopecia areata. Study findings and constraints: Scalp clonality, along with expanded CD8+ clones among the top 100, was significantly decreased by tofacitinib. Mice gave a clearer picture of TCR sharing than patients did, possibly for HLA-related reasons. Clonality in lesional scalp, especially alopecia totalis/universalis, exceeded that of normal scalp.

RNA extraction and reverse transcription yielded cDNA as sequencing template. The data were produced by immunoSEQ multiplex PCR, yet TCRdb's version contains in-frame clones alone and is incomplete. Of more than 200,000 clones detected, 64% appear once; the ten largest clones hold around 4.2%. Stated treatment: oral pan-JAK inhibitor, 5-10 mg twice daily. This clonotype was obtained from a human donor with alopecia areata. The starting material was CD4+ T cells sorted from blood, obtained at week 4, from a patient treated with tofacitinib. The chain is built from TRBV5-1 and TRBJ1-1; no clear D gene. CDR3 nucleotides: TGCGCCAGCAGCTTGATTGGTGCGCCGAACACTGAAGCTTTCTTT. Translation: CASSLIGAPNTEAFF.